The 12 T cell receptor beta chains given below trace back to one sample, sequenced in a study of blood T cell repertoires in COVID-19. The table came from immunoSEQ multiplex PCR; TCRdb's copy has only in-frame clones and leaves some out. In the table there are about 42,000 clones, about 91% of which are singletons. Sequencing input: peripheral blood. Receptors originate from a human donor in a cohort sampled during active COVID-19.

The V and J genes are TRBV5-4 and TRBJ1-1, with 7 bases lining up with TRBD1. This CDR3 comprises 14 residues. V lost 3 bases and J lost 6; bases outside the gene matches: 8. Germline V gene lookup returns CDR1 SGHNT and CDR2 YYREEE (reference sequence). The CDR3 is CASSSGTVFSEAFF. CDR3 coding DNA: TGTGCCAGCAGCTCCGGGACAGTATTCTCTGAAGCTTTCTTT.

J is TRBJ1-2 and V is TRBV13; 7 bases line up with TRBD1. The CDR3 runs 15 residues. The germline V gene encodes CDR1 PRHDT and CDR2 FYEKMQ (reference sequence). V was pared by 4 bases and J by 4 bases, with 9 bases of the junction left unmatched. CDR3 region: CASSSNRGWSYGYTF. CDR3 nucleotide sequence: TGTGCCAGCAGCTCGAACAGGGGATGGAGCTATGGCTACACCTTC.

The rearrangement links TRBV28 to TRBJ2-5; D not certain. Looked up from germline, CDR1 is MDHEN and CDR2 is SYDVKM. Deletions cut 3 bases from V and 5 bases from J, with 4 bases between. The CDR3 runs 11 residues. The CDR3 sequence: CASSFMETQYF. The CDR3 DNA sequence: TGTGCCAGCAGTTTCATGGAGACCCAGTACTTC.

This rearrangement joins TRBV19 to TRBJ2-7; 16 bases are shared with TRBD2. The junction had 6 bases not matched to a gene; V was cut back by 4 bases and J by 6 bases. Germline V gene data show CDR1 as LNHDA and CDR2 as SQIVND (reference sequence). The CDR3 runs 16 residues. In DNA, the CDR3 is TGTGCCAGTAGTACTCTTGGGACTAGCGGGAGGGGCGAGCAGTACTTC. The encoded protein is CASSTLGTSGRGEQYF.

Details on this clone: The sample carries other DNA sequences with the same CDR3. This CDR3 is CASRTGFTTYSNQPQHF. The CDR3 region has the DNA TGTGCCAGTAGGACAGGCTTCACAACCTATAGCAATCAGCCCCAGCATTTT. The V gene is TRBV19, the J gene TRBJ1-5; a weak D match, TRBD1 (6 bases). The germline V and J ends were trimmed by 6 bases and 0 bases, with 18 bases remaining between them. CDR1 is LNHDA and CDR2 is SQIVND in the germline V gene (reference sequence). The CDR3 is 17 amino acids.

This sequence joins TRBV29-1 and TRBJ1-4; the D is unclear. This CDR3 comprises 13 residues. Germline CDR1 is SQVTM and CDR2 is ANQGSEA. V shed 6 bases and J shed 0 bases, with 8 bases lying between them. CDR3 nucleotides: TGCAGCGTGAGCTGGTCAACTAATGAAAAACTGTTTTTT. Encoded protein: CSVSWSTNEKLFF.

The rearrangement uses TRBV4-3 and TRBJ2-2; D is unresolved. Germline lookup yields CDR1 LGHNA and CDR2 YSLEER. The CDR3 is made up of 18 amino acids. Trimming cost V 0 bases and J 6 bases, with 20 bases left between them. The CDR3 nucleotides read TGCGCCAGCAGCCAAGAACTGTATCGACGGGTAGGAGCCGGGGAGCTGTTTTTT. It encodes CASSQELYRRVGAGELFF.

The rearrangement joins TRBV9 to TRBJ2-3; 9 bases map to TRBD2. V lost 4 bases to trimming and J lost 7 bases; unmatched junction nucleotides: 13. Germline lookup yields CDR1 SGDLS and CDR2 YYNGEE. The CDR3 contains 16 residues. CDR3 sequence (DNA): TGTGCCAGCAGCCGACAGGGAGCGGGAGGTAGGAATACGCAGTATTTT. This codes for CASSRQGAGGRNTQYF.

This chain connects TRBV19 to TRBJ1-2; D is unclear. The CDR3 is made up of 12 amino acids. CDR1 and CDR2 (germline): LNHDA, SQIVND (reference sequence). With 6 bases removed from V and 2 bases from J, the gap between germline ends came to 7 bases. CDR3 region: CASSVLNYGYTF. For the CDR3, the DNA is TGTGCCAGTAGCGTCCTAAACTATGGCTACACCTTC.

The rearrangement links TRBV3-1 (or the pseudogene TRBV3-2) to TRBJ1-6, with 8 nucleotides matching TRBD1. V lost 3 bases to trimming and J lost 12 bases; unmatched junction nucleotides: 10. This CDR3 comprises 15 residues. Germline loops: CDR1 LGHDT, CDR2 YNNKEL (reference sequence). In nucleotides, the CDR3 is TGTGCCAGCAGCCACGCCTCTCGGACAGGGTTACCCCTCCACTTT. This codes for CASSHASRTGLPLHF.

The chain carries TRBV6-5 and TRBJ2-1; 12 bases align to TRBD2. The V and J ends lost 6 bases and 9 bases, in that order; junction bases with no gene match: 6. The CDR3 has 14 residues. Germline V gene data show CDR1 as MNHEY and CDR2 as SVGAGI. As DNA, the CDR3 is TGTGCCAGCAGCTCTAGCGGGAGGGCCCTTGAGCAGTTCTTC. Protein product: CASSSSGRALEQFF.

The chain carries TRBV5-1 and TRBJ2-5, with no clear D. Per germline, CDR1 SGHRS and CDR2 YFSETQ. The V end lost 0 bases, the J end lost 6 bases, and 12 bases lay between the germline ends. The CDR3 covers 14 residues. In DNA, the CDR3 is TGCGCCAGCAGCTTGGGGCCGGCGGATAAGACCCAGTACTTC. It encodes CASSLGPADKTQYF.